Shown below are 17 T cell receptor beta chains from a single sample sequenced in a study of blood T cell repertoires in COVID-19. Clones were sequenced by immunoSEQ multiplex PCR, and TCRdb holds only the in-frame ones, with some missing. Seen here are around 97,000 clones, roughly 87% observed once, and the top ten hold 6.2%. Sequencing used peripheral blood. These receptors were collected from a human donor in a cohort sampled during active COVID-19.

The rearrangement joins TRBV13 to TRBJ2-1; 11 positions match TRBD1. The CDR3 has 15 amino acids. In germline, CDR1 is PRHDT, CDR2 FYEKMQ (reference sequence). V trimming: 5 bases; J trimming: 6 bases; junction bases outside the gene matches: 6. The CDR3: CASSPPGQGGNEQFF. As DNA, the CDR3 is TGTGCCAGCAGCCCTCCGGGACAGGGGGGCAATGAGCAGTTCTTC.

This chain joins TRBV28 and TRBJ2-7; D perhaps matches TRBD2 (7 bases). The V end lost 2 bases, the J end lost 4 bases, and 18 bases lay between the germline ends. CDR3 length equals 16 residues. Germline V CDR1 and CDR2: MDHEN, SYDVKM. CDR3 DNA: TGTGCCAGCAGTTTAAGGGGGGGGGTCCCCGGGTACGAGCAGTACTTC. Translating it yields CASSLRGGVPGYEQYF.

The chain uses TRBV6-5 and TRBJ2-4, with D possibly matching TRBD2 (6 bases). This CDR3 has 14 residues. V dropped 6 bases and J dropped 3 bases, with 12 bases sitting between them. Germline-derived CDR1 and CDR2 are MNHEY and SVGAGI. CDR3 nucleotides: TGTGCCAGCAGCCGCGGGAATGTCAAAAACATTCAGTACTTC. The encoded protein is CASSRGNVKNIQYF.

This rearrangement joins TRBV19 to TRBJ2-7, with TRBD2 matching over 10 bases. CDR3 size: 18 residues. After removal of 3 bases from V and 0 bases from J, the junction contained 11 bases not matched to a gene. Per the germline V gene, CDR1 is LNHDA and CDR2 is SQIVND (reference sequence). The CDR3 sequence: CASSILGLAGVDSYEQYF. The CDR3 DNA is TGTGCCAGTAGTATCCTCGGTCTAGCGGGAGTAGACTCCTACGAGCAGTACTTC.

The CDR3 sequence: CASSLAEQGETQYF. The DNA of the CDR3 is TGCGCCAGCAGCTTGGCCGAACAGGGGGAGACCCAGTACTTC. The chain couples TRBV5-1 to TRBJ2-5; 7 bases are shared with TRBD1. The germline gives CDR1 SGHRS, CDR2 YFSETQ. The CDR3 runs 14 residues. J lost 5 bases, V lost 0 bases, and 4 bases had no gene match.

This chain connects TRBV10-3 to TRBJ2-7; 7 bases line up with TRBD2. Germline V CDR1 and CDR2: ENHRY, SYGVKD. Germline trimming cut 3 bases from V and 3 bases from J; bases unmatched to any gene: 8. The CDR3 loop spans 15 amino acids. CDR3 bases: TGTGCCATCAGTGAACCCGGGAGGCGGGACTACGAGCAGTACTTC. Amino acids: CAISEPGRRDYEQYF.

This chain links TRBV28 with TRBJ2-2; D is possibly TRBD2 (6 bases). The germline V gene has CDR1 MDHEN and CDR2 SYDVKM. This CDR3 is built from 12 residues. The V end was cut by 4 bases, the J end by 7 bases, with 7 bases between. CDR3 in DNA: TGTGCCAGCAGTTCGGGGGACGGGGAGCTGTTTTTT. Translated, it gives CASSSGDGELFF.

The gene calls are TRBV7-9 and TRBJ2-2; 8 bases match TRBD1. CDR1 and CDR2 from the germline V gene are SEHNR and FQNEAQ (reference sequence). The CDR3 sequence is 16 residues long. V was pared by 4 bases and J by 2 bases, with 6 bases of the junction left unmatched. This chain's CDR3 is CASSYRTGSNTGELFF. In DNA form, the CDR3 reads TGTGCCAGCAGCTACAGGACAGGGAGTAACACCGGGGAGCTGTTTTTT.

The gene calls are TRBV10-3 and TRBJ1-5; 10 nucleotides match TRBD1. CDR3 length equals 15 residues. Germline CDR1 is ENHRY and CDR2 is SYGVKD. After removal of 2 bases from V and 6 bases from J, the junction contained 4 bases not matched to a gene. DNA of the CDR3: TGTGCCATCAGTGAGAGACAGGGGGCAGGTCAGCCCCAGCATTTT. This translates into CAISERQGAGQPQHF.

The CDR3 protein is CASRGLAGTYEQYF. The CDR3 region has the DNA TGTGCCAGCAGAGGACTAGCGGGTACCTACGAGCAGTACTTC. The J gene is TRBJ2-7, the V gene TRBV6-5, with 11 bases that match TRBD2. This CDR3 has 14 residues. CDR1 MNHEY and CDR2 SVGAGI come from the germline V gene. Trimming at V came to 6 bases and at J to 2 bases, leaving 3 bases not matched to a gene.

This clone showed up just a few times. The chain joins TRBV4-2 to TRBJ2-7; 11 nucleotides match TRBD2. Losses at the gene ends were 4 bases for V and 2 bases for J; bases not matched to a gene: 7. The length of the CDR3 is 16 residues. CDR1 LGHNA and CDR2 YNFKEQ come from the germline V gene. In DNA, the CDR3 is TGTGCCAGCAGCCGCCTAGCGGGAGGCCTCGCCTACGAGCAGTACTTC. It is translated as CASSRLAGGLAYEQYF.

This chain links TRBV19 with TRBJ2-1, with 7 bases matching TRBD1. The CDR3 has 15 amino acids. The junction had 8 bases not matched to a gene; V was cut back by 4 bases and J by 5 bases. Germline CDR1 reads LNHDA; CDR2 reads SQIVND (reference sequence). CDR3 sequence (DNA): TGTGCCAGTAGTACCCCATCCGGGACAGACAATGAGCAGTTCTTC. Amino acids: CASSTPSGTDNEQFF.

This chain links TRBV5-1 with TRBJ2-3; 7 nucleotides line up with TRBD1. After removal of 4 bases from V and 11 bases from J, the junction contained 10 bases not matched to a gene. Per germline, CDR1 SGHRS and CDR2 YFSETQ. The CDR3 loop spans 13 amino acids. Here the CDR3 reads CASSRQGEGEQYF. As DNA, the CDR3 is TGCGCCAGCAGCCGCCAGGGGGAAGGGGAGCAGTATTTT.

The chain combines TRBV12-3 or TRBV12-4 with TRBJ2-7; possibly TRBD2 for D (6 bases). The CDR3 extends over 12 amino acids. Trimming took off 5 bases at V and 7 bases at J, with 12 bases between the two ends. CDR3: CASSNAGSEQYF. In nucleotides, the CDR3 is TGTGCCAGCAGTAACGCCGGGAGTGAGCAGTACTTC.

V usage is TRBV9 and J usage is TRBJ2-1; D remains ambiguous. The CDR3 runs 15 residues. Germline V CDR1 and CDR2: SGDLS, YYNGEE. Trimming pared 0 bases from V and 7 bases from J, leaving 14 bases between. CDR3 nucleotides: TGTGCCAGCAGCGTAGAAGAGCTTCTCTGGAATGAGCAGTTCTTC. Its protein is CASSVEELLWNEQFF.

The chain has TRBV3-1 (or the pseudogene TRBV3-2) and TRBJ1-4; no firm D call. The CDR3 is made up of 16 amino acids. Trimming shortened V by 1 base and J by 8 bases, and 17 bases separated the two germline ends. Germline assignment: CDR1 LGHDT and CDR2 YNNKEL (reference sequence). CDR3 in amino acids: CASSQVSRRLGEKLFF. CDR3 nucleotides: TGTGCCAGCAGCCAAGTTTCTCGTCGATTGGGCGAAAAACTGTTTTTT.

The chain carries TRBV29-1 and TRBJ2-5; D is perhaps TRBD1 (6 bases). Germline V gene sequence: CDR1 SQVTM, CDR2 ANQGSEA. With 5 bases removed from V and 5 bases from J, the gap between germline ends came to 9 bases. This CDR3 is 11 amino acids long. CDR3 coding DNA: TGCAGCGTTTCCCAGGGGGAGACCCAGTACTTC. It encodes CSVSQGETQYF.